This passage covers 29 T cell receptor beta chains from one sample sequenced in a study of CD8 T cells in Susac syndrome. It was with random hexamers that 0.5 to 1 ug RNA was reverse transcribed. TCRdb reprocessed the immunoSEQ multiplex PCR reads with MiXCR, giving one entry per CDR3 protein. The sample holds about 130,000 distinct CDR3 sequences; 90% to 95% are singletons and the top ten take more than 0.075%. Sample: CD4+ T cells from PBMCs. The receptors come from a human donor in good health.

The gene calls are TRBV4-2 and TRBJ1-1; D call uncertain. The CDR3 covers 16 residues. With 1 base removed from V and 5 bases from J, the gap between germline ends came to 17 bases. Germline V gives CDR1 LGHNA, CDR2 YNFKEQ. The DNA for the CDR3 is TGTGCCAGCAGCCAAGGTTCGCAGGATCGATTAACTGAAGCTTTCTTT. It codes for CASSQGSQDRLTEAFF.

This clonotype appeared a single time. The J gene is TRBJ2-1, the V gene TRBV20-1; 9 bases are shared with TRBD2. Germline trimming cut 0 bases from V and 8 bases from J; bases unmatched to any gene: 8. The CDR3 totals 15 residues. Germline V gene lookup returns CDR1 DFQATT and CDR2 SNEGSKA (reference sequence). The CDR3 protein is CSARDGLAGRYEQFF. The CDR3, as DNA: TGCAGTGCTAGAGATGGGCTAGCGGGAAGGTATGAGCAGTTCTTC.

The sample holds one count of this clonotype. V is TRBV12-3 or TRBV12-4 and J is TRBJ2-6; D unclear. V was pared by 5 bases and J by 4 bases, with 9 bases between. The length of the CDR3 is 14 residues. CDR3: CASSDRTGANVLTF. Written as DNA, the CDR3 is TGTGCCAGCAGTGACCGGACCGGGGCCAACGTCCTGACTTTC.

The chain carries TRBV5-1 and TRBJ1-6, with 8 bases aligning to TRBD1. Germline CDR1 and CDR2: SGHRS and YFSETQ. The trim removed 3 bases at V and 10 bases at J, leaving 6 bases unmatched. There are 14 residues in the CDR3. CDR3 sequence reads: CASSSGQGASPLHF. CDR3 DNA: TGCGCCAGCAGCTCCGGACAGGGTGCCTCACCCCTCCACTTT.

V gene TRBV12-3 or TRBV12-4 combines with J gene TRBJ2-1; 13 nucleotides match TRBD2. Losses at the gene ends were 2 bases for V and 8 bases for J; bases not matched to a gene: 9. This CDR3 comprises 17 residues. The chain's CDR3 is CASSLWTSGGRGDEQFF. CDR3 DNA: TGTGCCAGCAGTTTATGGACTAGCGGGGGCAGAGGTGATGAGCAGTTCTTC.

J is TRBJ2-7 and V is TRBV29-1; the D call may be TRBD1 or TRBD2 (5 bases each). V lost 4 bases and J lost 6, with 22 bases in between. Per the germline V gene, CDR1 is SQVTM and CDR2 is ANQGSEA. The CDR3 consists of 15 residues. CDR3 DNA sequence: TGCAGCGTTGGAGGCCCCGGGACCACAGCCGGCGAGCAGTACTTC. Protein product: CSVGGPGTTAGEQYF.

This clonotype appeared once. The CDR3 nucleotides are TGTGCCTGGAGTAACGGGGGCACTGAAGCTTTCTTT. This codes for CAWSNGGTEAFF. The chain joins TRBV30 to TRBJ1-1, with D perhaps matching TRBD1 (5 bases). The length of the CDR3 is 12 residues. Germline CDR1 GTSNPN, CDR2 SVGIG (reference sequence). V was shortened by 2 bases and J by 4 bases, with 8 bases between the two germline ends. Using reference TRBV30 and TRBJ1-1 for the parts outside the CDR3, the full variable domain is SQTIHQWPATLVQPVGSPLSLECTVEGTSNPNLYWYRQAAGRGLQLLFYSVGIGQISSEVPQNLSASRPQDRQFILSSKKLLLSDSGFYLCAWSNGGTEAFFGQGTRLTVV.

J is TRBJ2-1 and V is TRBV11-2; D perhaps matches TRBD2 (5 bases). The CDR3 length is 14 residues. Germline-derived CDR1 and CDR2 are SGHAT and FQNNGV. Trimming shortened V by 6 bases and J by 4 bases, and 13 bases separated the two germline ends. The CDR3 DNA sequence: TGTGCCAGCAGGAGGGATATAAAATACAATGAGCAGTTCTTC. Residues: CASRRDIKYNEQFF.

The genes are TRBV6-4 and TRBJ2-2; possible D gene TRBD2, 6 bases. Between the trimmed V and J ends, which lost 3 bases and 3 bases, there was a span of 11 bases. The germline V gene encodes CDR1 MRHNA and CDR2 SNTAGT. CDR3 size: 15 residues. Written as DNA, the CDR3 is TGTGCCAGCAGTGAGTCGGGGGTGGACACCGGGGAGCTGTTTTTT. Translation gives CASSESGVDTGELFF.

V gene TRBV3-1 combines with J gene TRBJ2-5; D may be TRBD2 (6 bases). CDR3 length: 13 amino acids. With 1 base removed from V and 5 bases from J, the gap between germline ends came to 8 bases. Germline-derived CDR1 and CDR2 are LGHDT and YNNKEL (reference sequence). The CDR3 DNA reads as TGTGCCAGCAGCCAAGCACGGGGGGAGACCCAGTACTTC. Protein sequence: CASSQARGETQYF.

V and J are TRBV12-3 or TRBV12-4 and TRBJ1-1; D is perhaps TRBD1 (6 bases). With 2 bases removed from V and 1 base from J, the gap between germline ends came to 26 bases. CDR3 size: 20 residues. Here the CDR3 reads CASSLSYTLLPGTQNTEAFF. DNA for the CDR3: TGTGCCAGCAGTTTAAGTTATACGCTACTGCCCGGGACACAGAACACTGAAGCTTTCTTT.

The J gene is TRBJ2-5, the V gene TRBV20-1, with 8 bases aligning to TRBD1. This CDR3 spans 13 amino acids. Losses at the gene ends were 6 bases for V and 5 bases for J; bases not matched to a gene: 8. Germline CDR1 is DFQATT and CDR2 is SNEGSKA (reference sequence). CDR3 in DNA: TGCAGTGCCAGGGGGCCAGGGATCGAGACCCAGTACTTC. Protein sequence: CSARGPGIETQYF.

The chain is built from TRBV5-1 and TRBJ2-7, with 11 bases fitting TRBD1. Unmatched junction bases numbered 5, after V lost 4 bases and J lost 2 bases. CDR3 size: 15 residues. Germline V gene sequence: CDR1 SGHRS, CDR2 YFSETQ. CDR3 bases: TGCGCCAGCAGCACAGGGACAGGGGGAACCTACGAGCAGTACTTC. This translates into CASSTGTGGTYEQYF.

The chain is built from TRBV7-8 and TRBJ2-5; tentative D call: TRBD2 (5 bases). CDR3 length: 15 amino acids. V gave up 6 bases and J gave up 3 bases, with 17 bases separating them. Germline V gives CDR1 SGHVS, CDR2 FQNEAQ. CDR3 sequence: CASRLGWMEKETQYF. The CDR3 nucleotides read TGTGCCAGCAGACTAGGATGGATGGAGAAAGAGACCCAGTACTTC.

The gene calls are TRBV7-2 and TRBJ1-1; D unresolved. The CDR3 has 15 amino acids. V dropped 5 bases and J dropped 0 bases, with 13 bases sitting between them. Germline values: CDR1 SGHTA, CDR2 FQGNSA. The CDR3 spells CASSPSRNMNTEAFF. The CDR3 region has the DNA TGTGCCAGCAGCCCATCCCGGAACATGAACACTGAAGCTTTCTTT.

This chain joins TRBV5-6 and TRBJ2-1; 7 bases align to TRBD2. V lost 1 base to trimming and J lost 0 bases; unmatched junction nucleotides: 13. The CDR3 loop spans 19 amino acids. Germline V CDR1 and CDR2: SGHDT, YYEEEE. CDR3 sequence: CASSLFPPLAASSYNEQFF. CDR3 DNA: TGTGCCAGCAGCTTGTTTCCCCCTCTAGCGGCTAGCTCCTACAATGAGCAGTTCTTC.

The rearrangement joins TRBV25-1 to TRBJ2-5; possible D gene TRBD1, 5 bases. The CDR3 consists of 15 residues. V gave up 3 bases and J gave up 4 bases, with 15 bases separating them. CDR1 is MGHDK and CDR2 is SYGVNS in the germline V gene. CDR3 protein: CASSDPRGSLETQYF. CDR3 DNA: TGTGCCAGCAGTGACCCAAGGGGCAGTTTAGAGACCCAGTACTTC.

The chain joins TRBV15 to TRBJ2-6; 11 bases are a match to TRBD1. Trimming took 5 bases from V and 4 from J; bases not matched to a gene: 10. CDR3 length: 18 amino acids. Germline loops: CDR1 LNHNV, CDR2 YYDKDF (reference sequence). CDR3 nucleotide sequence: TGTGCCACCAGCTCCTCGGACAGGGGGCTAGGAGGGGCCAACGTCCTGACTTTC. Translated, it gives CATSSSDRGLGGANVLTF. Together with reference TRBV15 and TRBJ2-6, the CDR3 gives the full variable domain: DAMVIQNPRYQVTQFGKPVTLSCSQTLNHNVMYWYQQKSSQAPKLLFHYYDKDFNNEADTPDNFQSRRPNTSFCFLDIRSPGLGDTAMYLCATSSSDRGLGGANVLTFGAGSRLTVL.

This rearrangement joins TRBV30 to TRBJ2-3; the match to TRBD2 covers 9 bases. Germline-derived CDR1 and CDR2 are GTSNPN and SVGIG (reference sequence). With V trimmed by 2 bases and J by 0 bases, 0 bases remained unmatched. CDR3 size: 14 residues. The CDR3 loop reads CAWSSGRSTDTQYF. CDR3 DNA sequence: TGTGCCTGGAGTAGCGGGAGGAGCACAGATACGCAGTATTTT.

The rearrangement uses TRBV7-2 and TRBJ2-7; D is perhaps TRBD2 (6 bases). Trimming cost V 4 bases and J 10 bases, with 23 bases left between them. Looked up from germline, CDR1 is SGHTA and CDR2 is FQGNSA. This CDR3 contains 15 residues. In DNA form, the CDR3 reads TGTGCCAGCAGCTCCCCTGACTGGTTACGGGAGAAACAGTACTTC. Protein product: CASSSPDWLREKQYF.

The chain links TRBV28 to TRBJ2-7, with 11 positions matching TRBD1. Germline-derived CDR1 and CDR2 are MDHEN and SYDVKM. The CDR3 is 17 amino acids. The V and J ends lost 3 bases and 4 bases, in that order; junction bases with no gene match: 11. CDR3 nucleotide sequence: TGTGCCAGCAGTTTCCCACCCGGACAGGGGGCGGTTTACGAGCAGTACTTC. It encodes CASSFPPGQGAVYEQYF.

This chain connects TRBV25-1 to TRBJ1-2, with D possibly being TRBD1 (5 bases). This CDR3 contains 13 residues. The V gene lost 8 bases and the J gene lost 4 bases, with 14 bases spanning the gap. The germline V gene encodes CDR1 MGHDK and CDR2 SYGVNS. CDR3 DNA: TGTGCCAGCGCTCGGGGGGGGAGCTATGGCTACACCTTC. It is translated as CASARGGSYGYTF.

This clonotype was counted a single time. CDR3 protein: CASSLEGSDQPQHF. CDR3 bases: TGCGCCAGCAGCTTGGAGGGATCGGATCAGCCCCAGCATTTT. The chain is built from TRBV5-1 and TRBJ1-5; no firm D call. CDR3 length: 14 residues. Germline lookup yields CDR1 SGHRS and CDR2 YFSETQ. V lost 0 bases to trimming and J lost 5 bases, with 9 bases between them.

The rearrangement joins TRBV6-2 or TRBV6-3 to TRBJ2-1; 13 bases match TRBD2. J was trimmed by 9 bases and V by 6 bases; bases with no gene match: 11. In germline, CDR1 is MNHEY, CDR2 SVGEGT. The CDR3 is 16 amino acids. CDR3 in amino acids: CASRPITSGRAGEQFF. In DNA form, the CDR3 reads TGTGCCAGCAGGCCAATTACTAGCGGGAGGGCTGGTGAGCAGTTCTTC.

The gene calls are TRBV12-3 or TRBV12-4 and TRBJ2-7, with no clear D. Deletions cut 6 bases from V and 5 bases from J, with 14 bases between. CDR3 length: 13 residues. The CDR3 nucleotides read TGTGCCAGCAGCCAACCTACGGCCCACGAGCAGTACTTC. It encodes CASSQPTAHEQYF.

The chain recombines TRBV5-1 with TRBJ2-5; no clear D gene. The V and J ends lost 3 bases and 2 bases respectively, with 8 bases between them. The CDR3 loop spans 13 amino acids. Germline V gene lookup returns CDR1 SGHRS and CDR2 YFSETQ. The DNA for the CDR3 is TGCGCCAGCAGCTCTACGCCTCAAGAGACCCAGTACTTC. It yields the protein CASSSTPQETQYF.

The chain is built from TRBV20-1 and TRBJ2-1, with D perhaps TRBD1 or TRBD2 (5 bases each). Germline V CDR1 and CDR2: DFQATT, SNEGSKA (reference sequence). Trimming shortened V by 3 bases and J by 1 base, and 19 bases separated the two germline ends. The CDR3 loop spans 17 amino acids. The CDR3 DNA reads as TGCAGTGCTAGGCCGAGATGGGGGAGTGAGTCCTACAATGAGCAGTTCTTC. Its protein is CSARPRWGSESYNEQFF.

The chain couples TRBV11-2 to TRBJ2-1, with 7 bases matching TRBD2. In germline, CDR1 is SGHAT, CDR2 FQNNGV. Trimming took 3 bases from V and 6 from J; bases not matched to a gene: 8. The CDR3 sequence is 15 residues long. CDR3 in amino acids: CASSFDGSGVNEQFF. The CDR3, as DNA: TGTGCCAGCAGCTTTGACGGGAGCGGGGTCAATGAGCAGTTCTTC. Full variable domain (outside the CDR3, taken from reference TRBV11-2 and TRBJ2-1): EAGVAQSPRYKIIEKRQSVAFWCNPISGHATLYWYQQILGQGPKLLIQFQNNGVVDDSQLPKDRFSAERLKGVDSTLKIQPAKLEDSAVYLCASSFDGSGVNEQFFGPGTRLTVL.

The J gene is TRBJ2-3, the V gene TRBV2, with 8 nucleotides matching TRBD2. CDR1 and CDR2 (germline): SNHLY, FYNNEI. The CDR3 is made up of 14 amino acids. Losses at the gene ends were 6 bases for V and 0 bases for J; bases not matched to a gene: 2. CDR3 sequence (DNA): TGTGCCAGCAGGGCTAGCGGGAGCACAGATACGCAGTATTTT. Protein: CASRASGSTDTQYF.